Here is one T cell receptor beta chain with its context. No antigen is known for it. Base qualities were left out, and no much larger clone turns up one base away. This entry belongs to a study of Graves' ophthalmopathy and Graves' hyperthyroidism (dated by TCRdb to 2016 to 2018). Study-level background: Peripheral blood was collected at initial diagnosis, before any treatment. In total, 135 blood samples were TCR-sequenced: approximately 40 ophthalmopathy, some 72 hyperthyroidism and some 17 hyperthyroidism-to-ophthalmopathy patients. An independent validation cohort comprised around 19 hyperthyroidism patients and 17 patients who later progressed from hyperthyroidism to ophthalmopathy. To explore V-J signatures that separate ophthalmopathy from hyperthyroidism, a discovery set of approximately 100 patients was enrolled, consisting of about 45 with ophthalmopathy and some 56 with stable hyperthyroidism. After sampling, hyperthyroidism patients received methimazole starting at 30 mg daily, and ophthalmopathy patients received high-dose intravenous methylprednisolone. In roughly six hyperthyroidism patients, the T-cell repertoires found in thyroid tissue were compared with those found in blood. The study used signatures of the TCR beta repertoire to tell Graves' ophthalmopathy apart from Graves' hyperthyroidism and to predict which patients would progress to ophthalmopathy. For training and testing, the 100 patients in the discovery cohort were randomly divided in a 7:3 ratio. What the research found in general, with its limitations: In validation, the model predicted ophthalmopathy progression with more than 70% sensitivity and around 72% specificity; fewer than 15 predicted patients were CT-confirmed with GO in a median of approximately six months. In cross-validation, the 13-signature model distinguished ophthalmopathy from stable hyperthyroidism with 87.88% sensitivity and about 81% specificity, while in the test set the corresponding values were roughly 80% and 75%. Sample size was not statistically predetermined, and group allocation was not concealed from the investigators. Most of the expanded thyroid clonotypes with a frequency above 0.001 were also detected in blood, and it was suggested that the thyroid immune response may be reflected by blood repertoires.

TCR beta CDR3 regions were amplified from RNA transcripts for repertoire sequencing. HTBI primers and the Qiagen OneStep RT-PCR kit were used in a first-round RT-PCR, which was followed by a second-round multiplex PCR, size selection and purification. Sequencing of the libraries was carried out on an Illumina HiSeq2000 in paired-end mode with 100 bp reads. Under the source paper's analysis protocol: SOAPnuke was used for read processing, and reads with adapters, uncalled bases, a mean Phred below 15, or no exact constant-primer or identifier match were discarded. COPE v1.2.5 was used to merge high-quality paired reads. Each unique nucleotide sequence was defined as a clonotype, and clonotypes were aligned to IMGT TRB V, D and J references with MiTCR v1.1. Only V-J combinations with frequency above 0.0001 were analysed, covering around 99% of repertoires. A TCR clonal expansion and chaos score per V-J combination was defined as the ratio of F50 clonal expansion to chaos observed in the TCRdist matrix. Welch's t-statistics and random forest were used to narrow the features down to roughly twelve V-J combinations, which were then fed into a naive Bayes classifier. The Morisita-Horn index was used to measure how similar the thyroid and blood repertoires were. Using fastp at Q25 and MiXCR, TCRdb reprocessed the public reads and kept productive beta chains. Rows matching on CDR3 protein sequence are summarized as one entry with the most common DNA and genes. TCRdb, rather than the study authors, made the V and J calls. For this sample there are about half a million distinct CDR3 sequences; approximately 15% appear just once. Approximately 9.8% of the sample goes to the ten largest clones.

Its CDR3 holds 15 amino acids, cysteine through phenylalanine. Only the CDR3 DNA stays, 45 bases, in frame from base 1. CDR1 and CDR2 are drawn from the germline V gene: MNHEY, SVGEGT. Relative to germline, V is 7 bases shorter and J is 1 base shorter, with 17 bases between their ends. The ophthalmopathy patients had moderately to severely active disease, with a Clinical Activity Score of 3 or higher, a NOSPECS grade of 4 or higher, and a disease duration of less than 3 months. Patients with other autoimmune diseases, uncontrolled infections, pregnancy or lactation were excluded. Diagnosis was based on clinical symptoms, serum thyroxine, TRAb, thyroid ultrasound and orbital computed tomography. Using Ficoll-Paque density gradient centrifugation, PBMCs were isolated from 10 ml of fresh peripheral blood. Trizol reagent was used to extract the total RNA, and its quality was then checked on an Agilent 2100 Bioanalyzer.

This chain is built from TRBV6-2 or TRBV6-3 and TRBJ2-7; no confident D gene assignment can be made. The sequence was collected from a woman younger than 45 with Graves' ophthalmopathy. Donor details come from another sample of the same person, matched by shared clones. Sequencing input: blood. The nucleotide sequence reads TGTGCCAGCACACGTGCTGGTACAAGATCCTACGAGCAGTACTTC. This translates into CASTRAGTRSYEQYF.